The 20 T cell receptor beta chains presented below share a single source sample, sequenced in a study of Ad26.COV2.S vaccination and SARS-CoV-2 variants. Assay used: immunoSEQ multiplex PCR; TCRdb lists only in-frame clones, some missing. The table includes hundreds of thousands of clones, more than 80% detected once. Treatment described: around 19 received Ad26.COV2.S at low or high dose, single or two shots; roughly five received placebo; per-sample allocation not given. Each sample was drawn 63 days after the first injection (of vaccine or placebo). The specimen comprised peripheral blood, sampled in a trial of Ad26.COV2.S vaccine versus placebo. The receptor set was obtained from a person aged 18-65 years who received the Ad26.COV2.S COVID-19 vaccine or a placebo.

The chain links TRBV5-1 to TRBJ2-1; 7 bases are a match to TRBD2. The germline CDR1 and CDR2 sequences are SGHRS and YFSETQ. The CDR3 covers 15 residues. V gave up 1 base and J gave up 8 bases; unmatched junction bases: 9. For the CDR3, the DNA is TGCGCCAGCAGCTTGATAGCGGGCGTTCTGGATGAGCAGTTCTTC. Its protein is CASSLIAGVLDEQFF. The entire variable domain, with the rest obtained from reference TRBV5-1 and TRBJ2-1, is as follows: KAGVTQTPRYLIKTRGQQVTLSCSPISGHRSVSWYQQTPGQGLQFLFEYFSETQRNKGNFPGRFSGRQFSNSRSEMNVSTLELGDSALYLCASSLIAGVLDEQFFGPGTRLTVL.

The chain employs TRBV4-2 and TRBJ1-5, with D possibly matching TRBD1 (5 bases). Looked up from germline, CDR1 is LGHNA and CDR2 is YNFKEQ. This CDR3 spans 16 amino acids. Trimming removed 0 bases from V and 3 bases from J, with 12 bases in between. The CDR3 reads CASSQEEGAVNQPQHF. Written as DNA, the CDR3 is TGTGCCAGCAGCCAAGAGGAAGGGGCTGTCAATCAGCCCCAGCATTTT.

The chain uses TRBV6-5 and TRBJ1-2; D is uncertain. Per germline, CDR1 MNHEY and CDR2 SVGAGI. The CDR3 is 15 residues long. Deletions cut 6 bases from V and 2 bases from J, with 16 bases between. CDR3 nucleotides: TGTGCCAGCAGCCCAAACTTTGGCGTGAACTATGGCTACACCTTC. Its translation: CASSPNFGVNYGYTF.

The CDR3 here is CASSLVAGLDTEAFF. CDR3 DNA: TGTGCCAGCAGCTTAGTAGCAGGGTTGGACACTGAAGCTTTCTTT. This sequence joins TRBV11-1 and TRBJ1-1, with a tentative D call TRBD1 (5 bases). In germline, CDR1 is SGHAT, CDR2 FQDESV (reference sequence). This CDR3 is 15 amino acids long. V was trimmed by 1 base and J by 3 bases, leaving 12 bases between them.

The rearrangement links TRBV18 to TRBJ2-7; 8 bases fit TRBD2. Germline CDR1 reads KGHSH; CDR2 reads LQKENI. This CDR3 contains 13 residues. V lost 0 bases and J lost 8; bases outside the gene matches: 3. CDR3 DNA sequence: TGTGCCAGCTCACCACCTAGCGGGGCACAGCAGTACTTC. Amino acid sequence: CASSPPSGAQQYF.

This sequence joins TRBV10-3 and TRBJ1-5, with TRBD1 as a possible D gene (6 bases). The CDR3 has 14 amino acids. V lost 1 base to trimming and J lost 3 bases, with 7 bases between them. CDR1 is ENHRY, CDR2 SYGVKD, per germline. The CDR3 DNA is TGTGCCATCAGTGAGTACAGGGACAATCAGCCCCAGCATTTT. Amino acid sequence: CAISEYRDNQPQHF.

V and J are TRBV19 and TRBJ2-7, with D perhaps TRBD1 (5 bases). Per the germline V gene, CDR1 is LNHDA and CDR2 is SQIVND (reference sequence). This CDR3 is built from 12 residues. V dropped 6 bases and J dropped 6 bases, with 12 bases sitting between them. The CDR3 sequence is CASRRERGEQYF. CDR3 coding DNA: TGTGCCAGTAGAAGGGAAAGGGGCGAGCAGTACTTC.

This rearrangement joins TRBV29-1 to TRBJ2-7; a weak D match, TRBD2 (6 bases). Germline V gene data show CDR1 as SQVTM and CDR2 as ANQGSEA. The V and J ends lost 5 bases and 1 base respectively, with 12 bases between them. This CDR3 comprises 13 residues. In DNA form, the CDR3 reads TGCAGCGTTAGACTAGTGGGGTCCTACGAGCAGTACTTC. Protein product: CSVRLVGSYEQYF.

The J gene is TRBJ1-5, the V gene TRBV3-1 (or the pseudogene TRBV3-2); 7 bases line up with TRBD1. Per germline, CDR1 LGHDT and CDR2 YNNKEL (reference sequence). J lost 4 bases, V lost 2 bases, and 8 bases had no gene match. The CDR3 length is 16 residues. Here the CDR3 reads CASSQSSGTANQPQHF. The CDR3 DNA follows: TGTGCCAGCAGCCAAAGTTCCGGGACAGCTAATCAGCCCCAGCATTTT.

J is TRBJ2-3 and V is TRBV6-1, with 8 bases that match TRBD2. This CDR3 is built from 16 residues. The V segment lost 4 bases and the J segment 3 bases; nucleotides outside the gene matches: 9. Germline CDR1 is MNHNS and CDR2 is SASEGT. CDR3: CASSALGSGKTDTQYF. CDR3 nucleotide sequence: TGTGCCAGCAGTGCCCTTGGTAGCGGGAAAACAGATACGCAGTATTTT.

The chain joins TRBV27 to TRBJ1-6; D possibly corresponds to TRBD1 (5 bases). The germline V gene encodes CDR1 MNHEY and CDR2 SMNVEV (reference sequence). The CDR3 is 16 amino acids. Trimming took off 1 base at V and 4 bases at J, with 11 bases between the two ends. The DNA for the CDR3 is TGTGCCAGCAGTTTATTCACAGGAGGATATAATTCACCCCTCCACTTT. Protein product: CASSLFTGGYNSPLHF.

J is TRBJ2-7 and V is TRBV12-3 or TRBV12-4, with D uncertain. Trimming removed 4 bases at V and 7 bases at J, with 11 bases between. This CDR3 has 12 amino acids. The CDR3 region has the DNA TGTGCCAGCAGTTCAACGGTGGGGGAGCAGTACTTC. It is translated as CASSSTVGEQYF.

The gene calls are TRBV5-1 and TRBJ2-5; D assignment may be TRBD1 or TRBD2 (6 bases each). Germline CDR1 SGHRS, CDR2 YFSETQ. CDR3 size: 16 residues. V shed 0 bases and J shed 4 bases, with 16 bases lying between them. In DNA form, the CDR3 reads TGCGCCAGCAGCTTGGTTCATACAGGGCGGGGAGAGACCCAGTACTTC. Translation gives CASSLVHTGRGETQYF.

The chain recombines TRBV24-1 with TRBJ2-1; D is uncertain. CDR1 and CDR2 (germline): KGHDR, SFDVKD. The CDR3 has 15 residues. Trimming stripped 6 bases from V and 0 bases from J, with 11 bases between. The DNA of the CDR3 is TGTGCCACCAGTCCGAAGGCGAGCTCCTACAATGAGCAGTTCTTC. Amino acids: CATSPKASSYNEQFF.

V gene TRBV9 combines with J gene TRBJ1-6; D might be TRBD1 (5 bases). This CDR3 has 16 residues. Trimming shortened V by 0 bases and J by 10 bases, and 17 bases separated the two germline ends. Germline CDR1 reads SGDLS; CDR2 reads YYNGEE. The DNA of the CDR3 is TGTGCCAGCAGCGTAGAATCCGGGCAGGGAGGGTCACCCCTCCACTTT. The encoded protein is CASSVESGQGGSPLHF.

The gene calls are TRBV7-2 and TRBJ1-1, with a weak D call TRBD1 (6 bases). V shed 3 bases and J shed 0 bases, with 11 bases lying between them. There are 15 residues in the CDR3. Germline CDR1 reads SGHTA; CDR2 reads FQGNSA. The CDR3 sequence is CASSLGHPLNTEAFF. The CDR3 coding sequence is TGTGCCAGCAGCTTGGGACACCCCCTGAACACTGAAGCTTTCTTT. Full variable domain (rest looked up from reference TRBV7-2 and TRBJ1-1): GAGVSQSPSNKVTEKGKDVELRCDPISGHTALYWYRQSLGQGLEFLIYFQGNSAPDKSGLPSDRFSAERTGGSVSTLTIQRTQQEDSAVYLCASSLGHPLNTEAFFGQGTRLTVV.

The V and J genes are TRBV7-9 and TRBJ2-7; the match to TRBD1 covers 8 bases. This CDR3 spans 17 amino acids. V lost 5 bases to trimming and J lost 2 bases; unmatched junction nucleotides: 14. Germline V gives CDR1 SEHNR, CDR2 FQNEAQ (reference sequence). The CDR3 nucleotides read TGTGCCAGCAGCCCACGAGTGTCTGAGGACAGGGCCTACGAGCAGTACTTC. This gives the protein CASSPRVSEDRAYEQYF. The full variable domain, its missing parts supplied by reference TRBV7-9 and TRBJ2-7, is DTGVSQNPRHKITKRGQNVTFRCDPISEHNRLYWYRQTLGQGPEFLTYFQNEAQLEKSRLLSDRFSAERPKGSFSTLEIQRTEQGDSAMYLCASSPRVSEDRAYEQYFGPGTRLTVT.

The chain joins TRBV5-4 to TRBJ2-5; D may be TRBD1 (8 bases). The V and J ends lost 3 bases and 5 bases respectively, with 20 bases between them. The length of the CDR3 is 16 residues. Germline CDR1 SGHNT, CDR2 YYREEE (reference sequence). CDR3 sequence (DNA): TGTGCCAGCAGCTCATCAACAGGGGGGGTTCTGGAGACCCAGTACTTC. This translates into CASSSSTGGVLETQYF.

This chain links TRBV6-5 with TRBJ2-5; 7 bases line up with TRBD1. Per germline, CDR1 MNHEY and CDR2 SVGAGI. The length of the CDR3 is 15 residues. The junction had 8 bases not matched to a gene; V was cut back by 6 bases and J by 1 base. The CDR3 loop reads CASSRGGAGQETQYF. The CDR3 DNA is TGTGCCAGCAGCCGAGGGGGCGCGGGCCAAGAGACCCAGTACTTC.

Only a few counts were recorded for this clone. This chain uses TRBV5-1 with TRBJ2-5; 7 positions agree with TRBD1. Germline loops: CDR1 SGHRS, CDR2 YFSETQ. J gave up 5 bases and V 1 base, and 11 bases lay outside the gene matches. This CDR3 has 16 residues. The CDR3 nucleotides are TGCGCCAGCAGCTTGCCGGGGACAGCCTCGTGGGAGACCCAGTACTTC. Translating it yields CASSLPGTASWETQYF.